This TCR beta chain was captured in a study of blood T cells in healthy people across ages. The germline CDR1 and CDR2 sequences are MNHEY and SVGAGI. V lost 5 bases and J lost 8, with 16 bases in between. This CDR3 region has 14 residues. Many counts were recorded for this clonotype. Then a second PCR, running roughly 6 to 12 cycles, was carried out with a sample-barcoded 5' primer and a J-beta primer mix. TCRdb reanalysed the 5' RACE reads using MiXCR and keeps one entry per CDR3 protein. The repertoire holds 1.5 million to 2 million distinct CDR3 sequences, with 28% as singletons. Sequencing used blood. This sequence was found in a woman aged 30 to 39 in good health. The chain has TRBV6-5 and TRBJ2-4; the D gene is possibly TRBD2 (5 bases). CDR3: CASSPSGLGDIQYF. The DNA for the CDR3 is TGTGCCAGCAGTCCCTCCGGACTCGGCGACATTCAGTACTTC.